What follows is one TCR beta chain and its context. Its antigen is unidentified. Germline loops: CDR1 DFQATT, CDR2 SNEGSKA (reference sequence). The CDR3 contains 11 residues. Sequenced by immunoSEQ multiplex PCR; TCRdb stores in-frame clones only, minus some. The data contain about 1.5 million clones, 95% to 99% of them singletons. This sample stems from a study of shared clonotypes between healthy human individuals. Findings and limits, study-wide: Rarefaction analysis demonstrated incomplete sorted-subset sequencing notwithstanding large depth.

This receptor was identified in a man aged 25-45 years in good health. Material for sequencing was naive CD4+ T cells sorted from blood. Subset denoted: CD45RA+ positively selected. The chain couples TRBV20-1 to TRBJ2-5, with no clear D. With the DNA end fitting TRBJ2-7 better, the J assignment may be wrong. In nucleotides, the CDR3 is TGCAGTGCTCCTGGGACCTACGAGCAGTACTTC. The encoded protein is CSAPGTYEQYF.